Listed below are T cell receptor beta chains from one sample, sequenced in a study of blood T cells in healthy people across ages. MiXCR, run by TCRdb on the 5' RACE reads, gives a single entry per CDR3 protein. The sample lists 1,500,000 or so distinct CDR3 sequences, 42% occurring once. Source material: blood. These receptors were collected from a young woman in good health. CDR3s include the opening cysteine and the closing phenylalanine or tryptophan. The D gene is left open where the match is weak. Rows may omit the clone size; those that give it use once, few, many or a size class.

clone size: .; D gene: .; J gene: TRBJ1-1; V gene: TRBV5-5; CDR3 DNA: TGTGCCAGCAGCTTGGAGACACCCGCTATGGAGAGGACTGAAGCTTTCTTT; CDR3 protein: CASSLETPAMERTEAFF
clone size: .; D gene: TRBD1; J gene: TRBJ1-2; V gene: TRBV29-1; CDR3 DNA: TGCAGCGTTGTAACAGGGGATGGCTATGGCTACACCTTC; CDR3 protein: CSVVTGDGYGYTF
clone size: .; D gene: .; J gene: TRBJ1-1; V gene: TRBV9; CDR3 DNA: TGTGCCAGCAGCGTTTTCCCAGAGGGCACTGAAGCTTTCTTT; CDR3 protein: CASSVFPEGTEAFF
clone size: .; D gene: .; J gene: TRBJ1-5; V gene: TRBV20-1; CDR3 DNA: TGCAGTGCCAAACAGGGTAGCAATCAGCCTCAGCATTTT; CDR3 protein: CSAKQGSNQPQHF
clone size: few; D gene: .; J gene: TRBJ2-1; V gene: TRBV20-1; CDR3 DNA: TGCAGTGCAAAGAAGGGGGTTCAGCTCAATGAGCAGTTCTTC; CDR3 protein: CSAKKGVQLNEQFF
clone size: .; D gene: TRBD1; J gene: TRBJ2-5; V gene: TRBV11-2; CDR3 DNA: TGTGCCAGCAGCCCCCCCCGAGACAGGGCCCAGGGAGAGACCCAGTACTTC; CDR3 protein: CASSPPRDRAQGETQYF
clone size: .; D gene: .; J gene: TRBJ1-1; V gene: TRBV4-1; CDR3 DNA: TGCGCCAGCAGCCAAGATGGCACAGGCAACACTGAAGCTTTCTTT; CDR3 protein: CASSQDGTGNTEAFF
clone size: .; D gene: .; J gene: TRBJ2-7; V gene: TRBV12-3/TRBV12-4; CDR3 DNA: TGTGCCAGCGGGGTACGCTACGAGCAGTACTTC; CDR3 protein: CASGVRYEQYF
clone size: .; D gene: .; J gene: TRBJ2-7; V gene: TRBV2; CDR3 DNA: TGTGCCAGCAGGGGAGATGGGGCCTACGAGCAGTACTTC; CDR3 protein: CASRGDGAYEQYF
clone size: .; D gene: .; J gene: TRBJ1-4; V gene: TRBV4-1; CDR3 DNA: TGCGCCAGCAGCCAAGTGAACGGGCCGATGGGGGAAAAACTGTTTTTT; CDR3 protein: CASSQVNGPMGEKLFF
clone size: .; D gene: .; J gene: TRBJ1-2; V gene: TRBV11-2; CDR3 DNA: TGTGCCAGCAGCTTAGATATCACAGGGCCCTATGGCTACACCTTC; CDR3 protein: CASSLDITGPYGYTF
clone size: many; D gene: .; J gene: TRBJ2-3; V gene: TRBV12-3/TRBV12-4; CDR3 DNA: TGTGCCAGCAGTTTGGGCAGGTTGGATACGCAGTATTTT; CDR3 protein: CASSLGRLDTQYF
clone size: few; D gene: .; J gene: TRBJ1-5; V gene: TRBV6-1; CDR3 DNA: TGTGCCAGCAGTGACTATCAGCCCCAGCATTTT; CDR3 protein: CASSDYQPQHF
clone size: .; D gene: .; J gene: TRBJ1-5; V gene: TRBV6-2/TRBV6-3; CDR3 DNA: TGTGCCAGCAGTTGGCCGAATCAGCCCCAGCATTTT; CDR3 protein: CASSWPNQPQHF
clone size: .; D gene: .; J gene: TRBJ1-5; V gene: TRBV7-2; CDR3 DNA: TGTGCCAGCAGTCCAGACGGGGCATGGGGTCAGCCCCAGCATTTT; CDR3 protein: CASSPDGAWGQPQHF
clone size: few; D gene: TRBD1; J gene: TRBJ1-2; V gene: TRBV7-2; CDR3 DNA: TGTGCCAGCAGCTTAACCGGACAGGCGACCTATGGCTACACCTTC; CDR3 protein: CASSLTGQATYGYTF
clone size: .; D gene: .; J gene: TRBJ2-3; V gene: TRBV29-1; CDR3 DNA: TGCAGCGTTGAAGATGAGGCGGATACGCAGTATTTT; CDR3 protein: CSVEDEADTQYF
clone size: .; D gene: .; J gene: TRBJ2-5; V gene: TRBV6-2/TRBV6-3; CDR3 DNA: TGTGCCAGCGGTTACTCGGACGAGAGGGAGACCCAGTACTTC; CDR3 protein: CASGYSDERETQYF
clone size: .; D gene: TRBD2; J gene: TRBJ2-5; V gene: TRBV28; CDR3 DNA: TGTGCCAGCATCAAAGACCTAGCGGGAGGGTACGAGACCCAGTACTTC; CDR3 protein: CASIKDLAGGYETQYF
clone size: few; D gene: .; J gene: TRBJ2-2; V gene: TRBV10-3; CDR3 DNA: TGTGCCATCAGTAGTAACACCGGGGAGCTGTTTTTT; CDR3 protein: CAISSNTGELFF
clone size: .; D gene: .; J gene: TRBJ1-2; V gene: TRBV6-1; CDR3 DNA: TGTGCCAGCAGCCCGCTACCGGCTCCAGACGTTATCTATGGCTACACCTTC; CDR3 protein: CASSPLPAPDVIYGYTF
clone size: .; D gene: .; J gene: TRBJ1-3; V gene: TRBV7-2; CDR3 DNA: TGTGCCAGCAGCTCTCCGGGGGGAAACACCATATATTTT; CDR3 protein: CASSSPGGNTIYF
clone size: .; D gene: TRBD2; J gene: TRBJ2-7; V gene: TRBV20-1; CDR3 DNA: TGCAGTTCGGGGGGGTCCTACAATGAGCAGTACTTC; CDR3 protein: CSSGGSYNEQYF
clone size: .; D gene: .; J gene: TRBJ2-3; V gene: TRBV24-1; CDR3 DNA: TGTGCCACCAGTGGTCAGAGCGGAGCAGATACGCAGTATTTT; CDR3 protein: CATSGQSGADTQYF
clone size: .; D gene: .; J gene: TRBJ1-1; V gene: TRBV12-3/TRBV12-4; CDR3 DNA: TGTGCCAGCAGTTTATCCTGGCAGGCCCTGGGGACTGAAGCTTTCTTT; CDR3 protein: CASSLSWQALGTEAFF
clone size: .; D gene: .; J gene: TRBJ2-5; V gene: TRBV27; CDR3 DNA: TGTGCCAGCATGGGAAATCCGGGTGAGCAGTACTTC; CDR3 protein: CASMGNPGEQYF
clone size: .; D gene: .; J gene: TRBJ2-3; V gene: TRBV18; CDR3 DNA: TGTGCCAGCTCACAACAGGTTGGCACGCAGTATTTT; CDR3 protein: CASSQQVGTQYF
clone size: few; D gene: .; J gene: TRBJ2-5; V gene: TRBV16; CDR3 DNA: TGTGCCAGCAGCACAACCGGGATCGGGGGGACCCAGTACTTC; CDR3 protein: CASSTTGIGGTQYF
clone size: once; D gene: .; J gene: TRBJ1-2; V gene: TRBV28; CDR3 DNA: TGTGCCAGCAGTCCCTCGGACAGAGCCTATGGCTACACCTTC; CDR3 protein: CASSPSDRAYGYTF
clone size: .; D gene: TRBD2; J gene: TRBJ2-3; V gene: TRBV12-3/TRBV12-4; CDR3 DNA: TGTGCCAGCAGTTTCTGGCGGGGGGGCTCGAGCACAGATACGCAGTATTTT; CDR3 protein: CASSFWRGGSSTDTQYF
clone size: few; D gene: TRBD1; J gene: TRBJ2-7; V gene: TRBV24-1; CDR3 DNA: TGTGCCACCAGTGATCCGGGACAGGGAAGCTACGAGCAGTACTTC; CDR3 protein: CATSDPGQGSYEQYF
clone size: few; D gene: .; J gene: TRBJ1-5; V gene: TRBV20-1; CDR3 DNA: TGCAGTGCTGCGATCCAAGGGGGAGAATATAGCAATCAGCCCCAGCATTTT; CDR3 protein: CSAAIQGGEYSNQPQHF
clone size: few; D gene: .; J gene: TRBJ1-2; V gene: TRBV4-1; CDR3 DNA: TGCGCCAGCAGCCAAGAACCCCCGGGGTACTATGGCTACACCTTC; CDR3 protein: CASSQEPPGYYGYTF
clone size: .; D gene: TRBD1; J gene: TRBJ2-3; V gene: TRBV12-5; CDR3 DNA: TGTGCTAGCTCGGAGGGACAGGGGCTCACAGATACGCAGTATTTT; CDR3 protein: CASSEGQGLTDTQYF
clone size: few; D gene: .; J gene: TRBJ2-1; V gene: TRBV7-2; CDR3 DNA: TGTGCCAGCAGCCCTCGACTAGTCAGGAGCTCCTACAATGAGCAGTTCTTC; CDR3 protein: CASSPRLVRSSYNEQFF
clone size: few; D gene: .; J gene: TRBJ2-3; V gene: TRBV29-1; CDR3 DNA: TGCAGCGTTGAAGGGGCCTCGGGTTCTAGCACAGATACGCAGTATTTT; CDR3 protein: CSVEGASGSSTDTQYF
clone size: few; D gene: .; J gene: TRBJ2-1; V gene: TRBV21-1; CDR3 DNA: TGTGCCGTCGGGGTGAATGAGCAGTTCTTC; CDR3 protein: CAVGVNEQFF
clone size: .; D gene: .; J gene: TRBJ2-5; V gene: TRBV4-3; CDR3 DNA: TGCGCCGGCAGCCAAGATTGGGGGCGCAACGGGGCCCAGTACTTC; CDR3 protein: CAGSQDWGRNGAQYF
clone size: .; D gene: .; J gene: TRBJ1-1; V gene: TRBV21-1; CDR3 DNA: TGTGCCAGCAGCAAAGCCGTAGGGGCGTACACTGAAGCTTTCTTT; CDR3 protein: CASSKAVGAYTEAFF
clone size: few; D gene: .; J gene: TRBJ1-6; V gene: TRBV20-1; CDR3 DNA: TGCAGTGCGACCCATGGGTTTAATTCACCCCTCCACTTT; CDR3 protein: CSATHGFNSPLHF
clone size: .; D gene: TRBD2; J gene: TRBJ2-1; V gene: TRBV29-1; CDR3 DNA: TGCAGCGTAGATGGACTAGCGCTAAGCTCCTACAATGAGCAGTTCTTC; CDR3 protein: CSVDGLALSSYNEQFF
clone size: .; D gene: TRBD1; J gene: TRBJ1-4; V gene: TRBV4-2; CDR3 DNA: TGTGCCAGCAGCCAAGCTGGGGCAGGGGGTAATGAAAAACTGTTTTTT; CDR3 protein: CASSQAGAGGNEKLFF
clone size: .; D gene: .; J gene: TRBJ2-3; V gene: TRBV6-2/TRBV6-3; CDR3 DNA: TGTGCCAGCAGCCAGGACGGCACCCCCAGCCCAGATACGCAGTATTTT; CDR3 protein: CASSQDGTPSPDTQYF
clone size: .; D gene: .; J gene: TRBJ2-1; V gene: TRBV20-1; CDR3 DNA: TGCAGTGCTAGAGCAGCGGAGGCGATGACGGATGAGCAGTTCTTC; CDR3 protein: CSARAAEAMTDEQFF
clone size: .; D gene: TRBD2; J gene: TRBJ2-3; V gene: TRBV4-1; CDR3 DNA: TGCGCCAGCAGCCAAGACCCTAGCGGGAGAGATACGCAGTATTTT; CDR3 protein: CASSQDPSGRDTQYF
clone size: many; D gene: .; J gene: TRBJ1-1; V gene: TRBV7-2; CDR3 DNA: TGTGCCAGCAGCTTCTCGATGGACACTGAAGCTTTCTTT; CDR3 protein: CASSFSMDTEAFF
clone size: .; D gene: .; J gene: TRBJ2-5; V gene: TRBV6-2/TRBV6-3; CDR3 DNA: TGTGCCAGCAGCCCTTACGGCGTCGAGACCCAGTACTTC; CDR3 protein: CASSPYGVETQYF
clone size: .; D gene: .; J gene: TRBJ2-7; V gene: TRBV4-3; CDR3 DNA: TGCGCCAGCAGCCAATCTTGGTCATATCCAGGAGCCGAGCAGTACTTC; CDR3 protein: CASSQSWSYPGAEQYF
clone size: .; D gene: TRBD1; J gene: TRBJ1-2; V gene: TRBV11-3; CDR3 DNA: TGTGCCACCCGGAGACAGGGCATTTATGGCTACACCTTC; CDR3 protein: CATRRQGIYGYTF
clone size: .; D gene: TRBD1; J gene: TRBJ1-2; V gene: TRBV2; CDR3 DNA: TGTGCCAGAAGGGACAGGACAGACGGGGTCTACACCTTC; CDR3 protein: CARRDRTDGVYTF
clone size: .; D gene: .; J gene: TRBJ2-3; V gene: TRBV9; CDR3 DNA: TGTGCCAGCAGCGTTATGACAGATACGCAGTATTTT; CDR3 protein: CASSVMTDTQYF